The clone carrying this T cell receptor beta chain was seen repeatedly, ten times or more. The library was built from roughly 400 ng RNA with molecular barcoded adaptors for alpha/delta and beta/gamma chains. TCRdb processed the reads anew with MiXCR; each CDR3 protein has one entry. The table shows approximately 62,000 distinct CDR3 sequences, with roughly a fifth occurring only once. This record belongs to a study of read filtering for tumor transcriptome and immune sequencing. This clonotype originated in a donor aged 40 or over with multiple myeloma. The source material was a population of CD138-negative cells sorted from bone marrow.

DNA of the CDR3: TGTGCCAGCAGTGGGTCCCGGACAGGGGCCAACTCCTACAATGAGCAGTTCTTC. Its protein is CASSGSRTGANSYNEQFF. The chain couples TRBV2 to TRBJ2-1; 9 bases are shared with TRBD1. V gave up 4 bases and J gave up 0 bases; unmatched junction bases: 10. This CDR3 has 18 amino acids. CDR1 is SNHLY, CDR2 FYNNEI, per germline.